This T cell receptor beta chain was sequenced for a study of shared clonotypes between healthy human individuals. This CDR3 comprises 17 residues. The V end lost 5 bases, the J end lost 2 bases, and 19 bases lay between the germline ends. CDR1 SEHNR and CDR2 FQNEAQ come from the germline V gene (reference sequence). This table comes from immunoSEQ multiplex PCR, and its TCRdb copy is limited to in-frame clones, with some not included. The top ten hold 0.25% to 0.35% of the sample, which has 550,000 to 600,000 clones, 95% to 98% seen once. A note on this clone: Its antigen is not identified.

Study-wide results and limits: Relative to their counterparts shared across all four donors, non-shared clonotypes exhibited diminished generation probabilities.

Terminally differentiated effector memory CD45RA+ cells were excluded by CCR7 positive selection of CD45RO-negative cells. Every donor, a Caucasian adult, lived in Nashville, Tennessee. Sequencing used naive CD8+ T cells sorted from blood. V usage is TRBV7-9 and J usage is TRBJ2-1; D unresolved. The receptor was derived from a man aged 25 to 40 in good health. CDR3 region: CASSPTASDQAYNEQFF. As DNA, the CDR3 is TGTGCCAGCAGCCCCACGGCCTCGGACCAAGCCTACAATGAGCAGTTCTTC.